A selection of T cell receptor beta chains follows, all from one sample in a study of blood T cells in healthy people across ages. A single record per CDR3 protein comes from TCRdb applying MiXCR to the 5' RACE reads. The sample lists hundreds of thousands of distinct CDR3 sequences, about a quarter occurring once. Another study also made use of these data, one on T cells of mothers and their children.

The sample consisted of blood. The receptors were sampled from a boy aged 5-17 years in good health. Each CDR3 is given with its conserved first and last residue. Not every row has a clone size; where given, it reads once, few, many or a size class.

TRBV5-1	TRBJ2-6	14	.	CASSLNAGANVLTF
TRBV4-1	TRBJ2-5	13	few	CASSQTLGETQYF
TRBV11-2	TRBJ2-2	16	.	CASRVGGTRNTGELFF
TRBV27	TRBJ1-1	15	.	CASSLTIGGNTEAFF
TRBV12-3/TRBV12-4	TRBJ2-7	14	.	CASSSGLGPYEQYF
TRBV12-5	TRBJ2-7	11	.	CASGPPQIQYF
TRBV4-1	TRBJ2-1	17	few	CASSPGGGTGAANEQFF
TRBV29-1	TRBJ2-7	13	once	CSVETGAPYEQYF
TRBV10-3	TRBJ1-2	14	.	CAISESPGALGYTF
TRBV20-1	TRBJ1-2	11	.	CSARRDYGYTF
TRBV14	TRBJ2-4	15	.	CASSQGGLAKNIQYF
TRBV20-1	TRBJ1-4	14	.	CSARDRTEGEKLFF
TRBV19	TRBJ1-1	14	.	CASSISGANTEAFF
TRBV7-7	TRBJ2-5	20	.	CASSFRWTSGGGLNQETQYF
TRBV7-2	TRBJ2-4	17	.	CASSPHPGQVMVNIQYF
TRBV19	TRBJ2-5	12	.	CASSMGGETQYF
TRBV2	TRBJ2-3	15	.	CASSAVGGGADTQYF
TRBV2	TRBJ2-5	13	many	CASSDWPQETQYF
TRBV29-1	TRBJ1-2	13	few	CSVETGRNYGYTF
TRBV6-6	TRBJ2-5	14	.	CASSAPTSAETQYF
TRBV7-2	TRBJ2-7	14	many	CASSYTGRAYEQYF
TRBV20-1	TRBJ1-4	15	.	CSARDQGLANEKLFF
TRBV3-1	TRBJ2-5	15	.	CASSQDSGRGETQYF
TRBV12-3/TRBV12-4	TRBJ1-4	11	.	CASGKNEKLFF
TRBV6-5	TRBJ2-5	12	.	CAGGASRETQYF
TRBV15	TRBJ2-5	15	.	CATSSPRQSQETQYF
TRBV5-1	TRBJ1-2	12	.	CASSPSGDGYTF
TRBV10-3	TRBJ1-3	13	.	CAISEGVENTIYF
TRBV7-2	TRBJ2-5	16	.	CASSLSLAGYQETQYF
TRBV12-3/TRBV12-4	.	14	few	CASSFQGRTTTQYF
TRBV3-1	TRBJ1-2	15	.	CASSLGQGVDYGYTF
TRBV5-1	TRBJ2-7	14	.	CASSLTGTPGGQYF
TRBV20-1	TRBJ2-3	14	few	CSADRDRATDTQYF
TRBV9	TRBJ1-3	17	few	CASSVGGGILSGNTIYF
TRBV2	TRBJ2-4	20	few	CASSESPPGSGSLAKNIQYF
TRBV13	TRBJ2-5	15	few	CASSKNRGVKETQYF
TRBV9	TRBJ2-6	15	.	CASTKRGSGANVLTF
TRBV6-6	TRBJ1-1	16	few	CASSYSGRAAGTEAFF
TRBV27	TRBJ2-7	16	.	CASSLYRQTWVYEQYF
TRBV29-1	TRBJ1-2	16	few	CSARIRDSPSNYGYTF
TRBV9	TRBJ1-1	15	few	CASSAVGQGNTEAFF
TRBV7-9	TRBJ2-7	12	many	CAGSAITPGQYF
TRBV6-5	TRBJ2-2	18	.	CASSYSPQQGAGTGELFF
TRBV20-1	TRBJ2-7	15	.	CSAVDRTSGSYEQYF
TRBV20-1	TRBJ2-1	16	.	CNARDPSGGEVNEQFF
TRBV4-3	TRBJ2-2	15	.	CASRRDRVNTGELFF
TRBV7-9	TRBJ2-5	15	many	CASSSPDHSGETQYF
TRBV11-2	TRBJ2-5	15	.	CASSNYRGQRETQYF
TRBV5-1	TRBJ1-1	12	few	CASSLKGPGAFF
TRBV9	TRBJ2-1	14	.	CASRAGTSGNEQFF
TRBV2	.	15	few	CASSGTFLVSNEQFF
TRBV3-1	.	16	few	CASSQDPRDYGYEQYF
TRBV7-2	TRBJ2-2	16	.	CASSSAWTANTGELFF
TRBV9	TRBJ2-5	16	few	CASSQGLRTSGETQYF
TRBV2	TRBJ2-7	14	.	CASSVLRSSYEQYF
TRBV6-6	TRBJ2-5	12	many	CASSYVKETQYF
TRBV7-2	TRBJ1-4	15	.	CASSPRQSSGEKLFF
TRBV24-1	TRBJ2-5	15	.	CATSDRTGIKETQYF
TRBV7-9	TRBJ1-1	11	.	CASSPDRGAFF
TRBV6-5	.	18	few	CASRLGGGAHPSSYEQYF